This T cell receptor (beta chain) stems from a study of T cells after yellow fever vaccination. Study conclusions and caveats: Only a small proportion of the clonotypes turned up in both the CD4 and the CD8 compartments, likely arising from convergent recombination.

TCRdb passed the 5' RACE reads through MiXCR, listing each CDR3 protein once. The repertoire holds hundreds of thousands of distinct CDR3 sequences, with 20% to 25% as singletons. The CDR3 is 15 amino acids. In germline, CDR1 is DFQATT, CDR2 SNEGSKA (reference sequence). The ends lost 0 bases at V and 9 bases at J; junction bases unmatched: 10. This clonotype was counted a few times. Its target is not known. The sequence derives from a man aged 18 to 29 who received the YFV17D yellow fever vaccine. The sample consisted of PBMCs, taken 21 days after the first yellow fever vaccination. This rearrangement joins TRBV20-1 to TRBJ2-1, with TRBD2 matching 8 bases. The CDR3: CSARDPGGGTGEQFF. DNA for the CDR3: TGCAGTGCTAGAGATCCGGGCGGGGGGACGGGTGAGCAGTTCTTC.